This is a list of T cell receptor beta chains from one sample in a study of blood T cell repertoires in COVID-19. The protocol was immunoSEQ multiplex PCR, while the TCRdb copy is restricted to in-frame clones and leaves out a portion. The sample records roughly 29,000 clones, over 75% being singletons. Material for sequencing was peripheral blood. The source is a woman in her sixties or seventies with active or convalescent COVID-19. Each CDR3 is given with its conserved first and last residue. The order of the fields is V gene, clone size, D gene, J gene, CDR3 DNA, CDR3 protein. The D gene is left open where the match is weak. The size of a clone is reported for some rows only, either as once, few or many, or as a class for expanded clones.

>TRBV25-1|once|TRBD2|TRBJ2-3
TGTGCCAGCAGTGGACTAGCGGGAGCCATAACTAGCACAGATACGCAGTATTTT
CASSGLAGAITSTDTQYF
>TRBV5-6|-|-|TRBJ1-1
TGTGCCAGCAGCTTGGTACAGGGCACGCGGACTGAAGCTTTCTTT
CASSLVQGTRTEAFF
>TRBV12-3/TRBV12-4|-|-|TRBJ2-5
TGTGCCAGCAGCTTAAGCTCGCAGACCCAGTACTTC
CASSLSSQTQYF
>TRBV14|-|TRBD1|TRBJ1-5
TGTGCCAGTCCTCCCTCCGACAGGGCCTTCGGCAATCAGCCCCAGCATTTT
CASPPSDRAFGNQPQHF
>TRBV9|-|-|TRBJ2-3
TGTGCCAGCAGCCCCCGGGGCGGGGAGACATATACGCAGTATTTT
CASSPRGGETYTQYF
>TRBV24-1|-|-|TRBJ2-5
TGTGCCACCAGTAAAGGGGGCCAAGAGACCCAGTACTTC
CATSKGGQETQYF
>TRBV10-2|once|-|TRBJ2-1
TGCGCCAGCAGTAGGGTAGCGGAATACAATGAGCAGTTCTTC
CASSRVAEYNEQFF
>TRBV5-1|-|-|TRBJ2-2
TGCGCCAGCACCGAGGGACTTAGAACCGGGGAGCTGTTTTTT
CASTEGLRTGELFF
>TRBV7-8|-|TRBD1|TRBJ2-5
TGTGCCAGCAGCCCGGGACAGGGGACGGAGACCCAGTACTTC
CASSPGQGTETQYF
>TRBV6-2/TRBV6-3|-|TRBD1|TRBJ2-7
TGTGCCAGCAGTTACTCCGGGACAGTGGCCTACGAGCAGTACTTC
CASSYSGTVAYEQYF
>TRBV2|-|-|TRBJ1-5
TGTGCCAGCAGTGAAGAACAGCGCAATCAGCCCCAGCATTTT
CASSEEQRNQPQHF
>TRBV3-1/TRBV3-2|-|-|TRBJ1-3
TGTGCCAGCAGCCGGCCTGATACAGGGCTCTCTGGAAACACCATATATTTT
CASSRPDTGLSGNTIYF
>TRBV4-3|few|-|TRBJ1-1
TGCGCCAGCAGCCAAGGCGGGAACAGGAGGGACACTGAAGCTTTCTTT
CASSQGGNRRDTEAFF
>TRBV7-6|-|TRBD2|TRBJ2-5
TGTGCCAGCAGCTCGAGTAGCGGGAGACAAGAGACCCAGTACTTC
CASSSSSGRQETQYF
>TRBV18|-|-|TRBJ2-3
TGTGCCAGCTCACCAGAACTAAGCTCTTCTACTAGCACAGATACGCAGTATTTT
CASSPELSSSTSTDTQYF
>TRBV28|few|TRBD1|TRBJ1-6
TGTGCCAGCAGTCACAGGGGGCCGGGGATCTCCCTCCACTTT
CASSHRGPGISLHF
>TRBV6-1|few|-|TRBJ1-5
TGTGCCAGCAGTGACGGAATGGGGCAAAATCAGCCCCAGCATTTT
CASSDGMGQNQPQHF
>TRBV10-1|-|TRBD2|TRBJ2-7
TGCGCCAGCAGTGATTCCGGGACTAGCGGGAGGGCCACGTCCTACGAGCAGTACTTC
CASSDSGTSGRATSYEQYF
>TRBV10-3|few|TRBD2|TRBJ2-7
TGTGCCATCAGGCCTAGCGGGAGCTCCTACGAGCAGTACTTC
CAIRPSGSSYEQYF
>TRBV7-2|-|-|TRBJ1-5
TGTGCCAGCAGCCAAAGGGGGAAATCAAGGTCCCAGCATTTT
CASSQRGKSRSQHF